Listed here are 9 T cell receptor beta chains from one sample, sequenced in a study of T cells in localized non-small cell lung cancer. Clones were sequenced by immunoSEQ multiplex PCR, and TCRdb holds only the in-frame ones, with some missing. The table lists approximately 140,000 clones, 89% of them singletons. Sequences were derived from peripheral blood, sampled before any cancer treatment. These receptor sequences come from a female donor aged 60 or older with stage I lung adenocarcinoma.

The CDR3 DNA reads TGTGCCAGCACTACGGGGGGTTTGGGCGAGCAGTACTTC. It specifies CASTTGGLGEQYF. The chain links TRBV6-5 to TRBJ2-7, with 7 bases lining up with TRBD2. Germline loops: CDR1 MNHEY, CDR2 SVGAGI. There are 13 residues in the CDR3. V gave up 7 bases and J gave up 6 bases; unmatched junction bases: 9.

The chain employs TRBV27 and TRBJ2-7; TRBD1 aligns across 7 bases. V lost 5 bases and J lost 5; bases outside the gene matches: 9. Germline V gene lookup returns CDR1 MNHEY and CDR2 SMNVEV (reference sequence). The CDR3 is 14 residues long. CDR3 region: CASSPRQGYNEQYF. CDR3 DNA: TGTGCCAGCAGTCCCCGACAGGGTTACAACGAGCAGTACTTC.

Here the CDR3 reads CASSAPLQGAPIGYTF. CDR3 nucleotide sequence: TGTGCCAGCAGCGCGCCATTACAGGGGGCCCCTATCGGCTACACCTTC. V is TRBV21-1 and J is TRBJ1-2; the D call TRBD1 from the table was never checked on the DNA. TRBV21-1 is described as a pseudogene. The CDR3 runs 16 residues.

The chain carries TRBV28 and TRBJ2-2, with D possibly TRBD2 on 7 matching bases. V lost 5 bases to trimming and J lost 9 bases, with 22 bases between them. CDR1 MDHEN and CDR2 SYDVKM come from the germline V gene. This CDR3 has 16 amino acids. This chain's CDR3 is CASSSRLAQGSRELFF. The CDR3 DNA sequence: TGTGCCAGCAGTAGCCGACTAGCACAGGGATCAAGGGAGCTGTTTTTT.

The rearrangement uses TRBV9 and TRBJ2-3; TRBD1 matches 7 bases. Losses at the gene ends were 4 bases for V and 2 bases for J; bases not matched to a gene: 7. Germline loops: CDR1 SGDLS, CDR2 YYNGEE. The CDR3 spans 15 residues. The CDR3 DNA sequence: TGTGCCAGCAGCCAAACAGGGGCCCCCACAGATACGCAGTATTTT. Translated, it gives CASSQTGAPTDTQYF. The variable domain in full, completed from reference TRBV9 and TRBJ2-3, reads DSGVTQTPKHLITATGQRVTLRCSPRSGDLSVYWYQQSLDQGLQFLIQYYNGEERAKGNILERFSAQQFPDLHSELNLSSLELGDSALYFCASSQTGAPTDTQYFGPGTRLTVL.

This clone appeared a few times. The CDR3 protein is CASSLAAGYNEKLFF. CDR3 in DNA: TGCGCCAGCAGCTTGGCGGCAGGTTATAATGAAAAACTGTTTTTT. This chain joins TRBV5-1 and TRBJ1-4; unclear D gene. This CDR3 is built from 15 residues. Trimming pared 0 bases from V and 4 bases from J, leaving 10 bases between. CDR1 is SGHRS and CDR2 is YFSETQ in the germline V gene.

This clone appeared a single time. The CDR3 DNA reads TGTGCCAGCAGCGTAGTTTCAGGGCTGGGTACAGATACGCAGTATTTT. It yields the protein CASSVVSGLGTDTQYF. The J gene is TRBJ2-3, the V gene TRBV9; tentatively, D is TRBD1 (5 bases). The CDR3 extends over 16 amino acids. The germline CDR1 and CDR2 sequences are SGDLS and YYNGEE. V lost 0 bases, J lost 3 bases, and 14 bases lay in between.

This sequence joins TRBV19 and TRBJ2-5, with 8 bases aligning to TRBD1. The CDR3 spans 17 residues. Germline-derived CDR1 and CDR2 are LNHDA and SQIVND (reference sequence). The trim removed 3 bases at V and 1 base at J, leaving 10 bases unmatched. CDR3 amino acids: CASSIRGVGTGQETQYF. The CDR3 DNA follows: TGTGCCAGTAGTATCCGTGGCGTCGGGACAGGCCAAGAGACCCAGTACTTC.

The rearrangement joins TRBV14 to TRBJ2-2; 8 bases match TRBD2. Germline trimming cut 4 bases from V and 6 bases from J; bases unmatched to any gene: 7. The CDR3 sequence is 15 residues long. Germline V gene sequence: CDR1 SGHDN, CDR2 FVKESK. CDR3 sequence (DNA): TGTGCCAGCAGCCGTACGGGAGGGTCCTCCGGGGAGCTGTTTTTT. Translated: CASSRTGGSSGELFF.